A single sample is the source of the 4 T cell receptor beta chains below, sequenced in a study of regulatory T cells in long-lasting Graves disease (dated by TCRdb to about 2021). The sample's time point label, in plain terms: newly diagnosed GD, antithyroid drugs for less than 3 months. For both TCR sequencing and RNA sequencing, RNA was extracted from PBMCs in TRIzol. The receptor library was made with multiplex PCR. The run used an Illumina HiSeq 4000. iRepertoire HTBI primers and Arm-PCR amplification of CDR3 regions were used to construct TCR beta libraries. TCRdb passed the public sequencing reads through fastp at Q25 and MiXCR, retaining productive beta sequences. Each CDR3 protein gets just one entry, which takes the most common genes and DNA from the rows behind it. The sample table holds 580,000 or so distinct CDR3 sequences, of which more than 15% were seen once. Of the sample, 12% is held by the ten largest clones.

In addition, the sample was reused for a study of T cells in Graves' hyperthyroidism and ophthalmopathy.

This specimen consisted of peripheral blood mononuclear cells (PBMCs), obtained at new diagnosis, from a patient treated with antithyroid drugs. The receptors derive from a man between 18 and 29 years old with Graves disease. Donor details come from another sample of the same person, matched by shared clones.

Only a few counts were recorded for this clonotype. This rearrangement joins TRBV28 to TRBJ2-2, with 10 bases fitting TRBD2. This CDR3 spans 16 amino acids. Germline loops: CDR1 MDHEN, CDR2 SYDVKM. J gave up 6 bases and V 5 bases, and 9 bases lay outside the gene matches. The CDR3 DNA sequence: TGTGCCAGCAGTCTCTCTCTAGCGGGAGTGGCCGGGGAGCTGTTTTTT. This sequence encodes CASSLSLAGVAGELFF.

This clonotype was seen more than once but under ten times. The gene calls are TRBV7-9 and TRBJ1-4; D gene uncertain. The CDR3 sequence is 14 residues long. The V end lost 8 bases, the J end lost 4 bases, and 14 bases lay between the germline ends. Per germline, CDR1 SEHNR and CDR2 FQNEAQ (reference sequence). The CDR3 DNA reads as TGTGCCAGCGGAAAAGATGGCAGTAATGAAAAACTGTTTTTT. Protein sequence: CASGKDGSNEKLFF.

This clonotype was seen more than once but under ten times. The rearrangement joins TRBV29-1 to TRBJ2-7, with D possibly matching TRBD1 (5 bases). Germline V gene data show CDR1 as SQVTM and CDR2 as ANQGSEA. The CDR3 has 13 residues. V lost 7 bases and J lost 3, with 16 bases in between. The CDR3: CSARFLTDYEQYF. In DNA, the CDR3 is TGCAGCGCCCGTTTTCTGACAGACTACGAGCAGTACTTC.

This clonotype was picked up a small number of times. This may be a read error: a much more frequent sequence differs by one nucleotide. CDR3 bases: TGTGCCAGCAGTTTTGGCCGGGAGGGGGGGCGAGAGACCCAGTACTTC. It codes for CASSFGREGGRETQYF. The genes are TRBV12-3 or TRBV12-4 and TRBJ2-5, with TRBD2 matching over 8 bases. V gave up 3 bases and J gave up 4 bases; unmatched junction bases: 10. This CDR3 region has 16 residues.